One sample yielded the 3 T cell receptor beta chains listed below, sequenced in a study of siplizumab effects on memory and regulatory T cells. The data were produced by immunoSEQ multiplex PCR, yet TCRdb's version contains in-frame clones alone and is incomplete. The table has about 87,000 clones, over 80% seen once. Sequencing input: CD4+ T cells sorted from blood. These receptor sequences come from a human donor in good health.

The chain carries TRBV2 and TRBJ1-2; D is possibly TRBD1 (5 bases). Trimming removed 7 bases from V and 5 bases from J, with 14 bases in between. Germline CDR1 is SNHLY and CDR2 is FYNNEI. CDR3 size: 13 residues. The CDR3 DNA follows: TGTGCCAGCACCCCAGGGCTCCGATATGGCTACACCTTC. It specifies CASTPGLRYGYTF.

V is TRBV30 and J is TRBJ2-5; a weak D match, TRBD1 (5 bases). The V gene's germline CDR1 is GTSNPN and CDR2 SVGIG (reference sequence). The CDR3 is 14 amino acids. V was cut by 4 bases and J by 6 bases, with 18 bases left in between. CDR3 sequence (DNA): TGTGCCTGGACCCTTACTCCACGACAGAAGACCCAGTACTTC. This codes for CAWTLTPRQKTQYF.

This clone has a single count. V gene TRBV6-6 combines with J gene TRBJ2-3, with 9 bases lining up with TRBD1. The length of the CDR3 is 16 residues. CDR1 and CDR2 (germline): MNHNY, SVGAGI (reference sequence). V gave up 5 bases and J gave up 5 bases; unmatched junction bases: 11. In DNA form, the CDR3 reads TGTGCCAGCAGTCCTCTTTCCGGGACAGGGCGAGATACGCAGTATTTT. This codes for CASSPLSGTGRDTQYF.